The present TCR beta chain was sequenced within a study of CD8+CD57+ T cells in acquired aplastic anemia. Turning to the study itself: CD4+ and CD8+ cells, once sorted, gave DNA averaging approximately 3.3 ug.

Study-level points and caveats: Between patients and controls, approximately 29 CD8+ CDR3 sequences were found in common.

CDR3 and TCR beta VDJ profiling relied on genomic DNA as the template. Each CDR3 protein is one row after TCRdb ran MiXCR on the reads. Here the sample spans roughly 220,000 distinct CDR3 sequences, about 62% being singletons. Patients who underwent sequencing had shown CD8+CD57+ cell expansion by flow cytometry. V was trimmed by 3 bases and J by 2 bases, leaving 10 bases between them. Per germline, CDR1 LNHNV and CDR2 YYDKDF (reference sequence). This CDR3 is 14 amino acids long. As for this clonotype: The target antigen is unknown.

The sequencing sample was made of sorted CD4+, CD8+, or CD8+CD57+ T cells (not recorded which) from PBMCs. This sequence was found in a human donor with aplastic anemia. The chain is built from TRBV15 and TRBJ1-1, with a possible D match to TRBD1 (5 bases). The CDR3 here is CATSSGGYNTEAFF. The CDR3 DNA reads TGTGCCACCAGCAGCGGGGGGTATAACACTGAAGCTTTCTTT.